This section outlines one TCR beta chain sequence together with its context. The data are from a study of blood T cell repertoires in COVID-19. Study background: Nucleic acid was either cDNA or gDNA, and it came from T cells, B-cell-depleted T cells, or PBMCs.

Assay: immunoSEQ multiplex PCR; the TCRdb copy retains only in-frame clones and omits some. This repertoire shows 300,000 to 350,000 clones, 80% to 90% found once; its top ten account for 5%. The germline V gene has CDR1 SQVTM and CDR2 ANQGSEA. V dropped 3 bases and J dropped 3; count of bases not matched to a gene: 8. The CDR3 contains 14 residues. This clonotype originated in a man in his thirties or forties who had recovered from COVID-19. Specimen: PBMCs or T cells enriched from blood (not recorded which). This sequence joins TRBV29-1 and TRBJ2-7; 7 bases fit TRBD1. The CDR3 reads CSVDSEGQSYEQYF. CDR3 sequence (DNA): TGCAGCGTTGATAGCGAGGGACAGAGCTACGAGCAGTACTTC.